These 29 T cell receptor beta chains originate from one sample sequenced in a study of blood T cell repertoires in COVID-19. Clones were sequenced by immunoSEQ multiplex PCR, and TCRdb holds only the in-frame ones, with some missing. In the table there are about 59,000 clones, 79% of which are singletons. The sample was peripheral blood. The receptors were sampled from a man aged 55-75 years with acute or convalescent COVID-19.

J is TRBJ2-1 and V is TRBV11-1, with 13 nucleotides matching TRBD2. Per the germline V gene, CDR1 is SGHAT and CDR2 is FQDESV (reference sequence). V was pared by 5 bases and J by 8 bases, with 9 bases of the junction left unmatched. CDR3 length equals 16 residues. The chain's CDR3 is CASSVPTSGRSDEQFF. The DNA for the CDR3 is TGTGCCAGCAGCGTTCCGACTAGCGGGAGGTCCGATGAGCAGTTCTTC.

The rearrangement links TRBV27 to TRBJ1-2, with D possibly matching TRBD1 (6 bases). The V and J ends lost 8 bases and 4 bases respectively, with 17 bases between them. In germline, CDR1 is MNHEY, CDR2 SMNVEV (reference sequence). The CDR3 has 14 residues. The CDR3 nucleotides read TGTGCCAGCTGCCTGGGACACCAGCTCTATGGCTACACCTTC. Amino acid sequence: CASCLGHQLYGYTF.

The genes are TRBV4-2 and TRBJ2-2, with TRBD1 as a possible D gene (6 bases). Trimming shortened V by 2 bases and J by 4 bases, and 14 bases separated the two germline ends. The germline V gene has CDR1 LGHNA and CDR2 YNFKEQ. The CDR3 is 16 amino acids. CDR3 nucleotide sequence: TGTGCCAGCAGCCAACCGCAGGGGCTGGTCACCGGGGAGCTGTTTTTT. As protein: CASSQPQGLVTGELFF.

The CDR3 sequence: CASSMGRNSGNTIYF. DNA for the CDR3: TGTGCCAGTAGTATGGGGAGAAACTCTGGAAACACCATATATTTT. J is TRBJ1-3 and V is TRBV19; D gene uncertain. This CDR3 is 15 amino acids long. The germline CDR1 and CDR2 sequences are LNHDA and SQIVND (reference sequence). The germline V and J ends were trimmed by 3 bases and 0 bases, with 9 bases remaining between them.

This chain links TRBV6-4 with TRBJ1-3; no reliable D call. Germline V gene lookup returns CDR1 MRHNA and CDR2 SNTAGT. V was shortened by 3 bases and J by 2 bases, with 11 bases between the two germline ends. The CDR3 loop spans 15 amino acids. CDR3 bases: TGTGCCAGCAGTGAATGCCGGGAAGCTGGAAACACCATATATTTT. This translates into CASSECREAGNTIYF.

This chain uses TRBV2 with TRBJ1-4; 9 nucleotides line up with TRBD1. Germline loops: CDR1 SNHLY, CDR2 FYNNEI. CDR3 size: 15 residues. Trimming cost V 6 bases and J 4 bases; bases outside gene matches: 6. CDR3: CASSEQGAVNEKLFF. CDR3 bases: TGTGCCAGCAGCGAACAGGGGGCCGTTAATGAAAAACTGTTTTTT.

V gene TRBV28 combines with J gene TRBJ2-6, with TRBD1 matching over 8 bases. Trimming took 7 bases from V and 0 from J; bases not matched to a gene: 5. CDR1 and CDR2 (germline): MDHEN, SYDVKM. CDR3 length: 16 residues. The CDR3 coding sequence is TGTGCCAGCATCCGGACAGGGTTCTCTGGGGCCAACGTCCTGACTTTC. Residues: CASIRTGFSGANVLTF.

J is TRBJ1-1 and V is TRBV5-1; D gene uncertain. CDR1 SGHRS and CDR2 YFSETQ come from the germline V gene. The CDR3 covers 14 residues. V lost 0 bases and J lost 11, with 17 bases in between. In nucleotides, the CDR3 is TGCGCCAGCAGCTTGGGCGGGGAACACACTGGGGCTTTCTTT. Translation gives CASSLGGEHTGAFF.

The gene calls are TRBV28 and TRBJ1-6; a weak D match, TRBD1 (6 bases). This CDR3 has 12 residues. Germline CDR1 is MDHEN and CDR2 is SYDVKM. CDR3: CATLLRGSPLHF. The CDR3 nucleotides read TGTGCTACGCTCCTCAGGGGTTCACCCCTCCACTTT.

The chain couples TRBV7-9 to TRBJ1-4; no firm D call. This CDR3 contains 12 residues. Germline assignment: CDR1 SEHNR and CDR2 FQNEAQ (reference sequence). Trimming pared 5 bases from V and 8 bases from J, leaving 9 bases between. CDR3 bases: TGTGCCAGCAGCCCCATAGCGGAAAAACTGTTTTTT. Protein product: CASSPIAEKLFF. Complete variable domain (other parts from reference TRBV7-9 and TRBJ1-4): DTGVSQNPRHKITKRGQNVTFRCDPISEHNRLYWYRQTLGQGPEFLTYFQNEAQLEKSRLLSDRFSAERPKGSFSTLEIQRTEQGDSAMYLCASSPIAEKLFFGSGTQLSVL.

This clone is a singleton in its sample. The CDR3 nucleotides are TGTGCCAGCAGCTCAGGAGGCAGCGGGGTGTCGGGTGGGCAGTTCTTC. Its translation is CASSSGGSGVSGGQFF. The rearrangement links TRBV7-2 to TRBJ2-1, with 7 nucleotides matching TRBD2. V lost 4 bases to trimming and J lost 12 bases; unmatched junction nucleotides: 18. From germline, CDR1 is SGHTA and CDR2 FQGNSA. The CDR3 length is 16 residues.

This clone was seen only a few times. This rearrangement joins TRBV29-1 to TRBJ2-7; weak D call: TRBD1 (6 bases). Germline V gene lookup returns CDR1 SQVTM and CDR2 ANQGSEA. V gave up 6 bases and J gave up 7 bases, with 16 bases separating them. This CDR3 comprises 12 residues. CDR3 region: CSVARGSGEQYF. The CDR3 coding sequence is TGCAGCGTGGCCAGGGGTTCTGGTGAGCAGTACTTC.

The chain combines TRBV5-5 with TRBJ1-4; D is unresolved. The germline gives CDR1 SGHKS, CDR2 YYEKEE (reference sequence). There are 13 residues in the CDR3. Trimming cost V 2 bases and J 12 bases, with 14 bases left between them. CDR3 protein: CASSLYGDGELFF. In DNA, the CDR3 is TGTGCCAGCAGCTTATACGGGGATGGGGAACTGTTTTTT.

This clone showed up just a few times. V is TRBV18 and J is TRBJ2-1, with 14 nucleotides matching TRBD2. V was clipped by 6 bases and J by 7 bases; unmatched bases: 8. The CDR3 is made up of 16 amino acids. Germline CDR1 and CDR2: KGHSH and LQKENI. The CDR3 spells CASSPGGTSGRNEQFF. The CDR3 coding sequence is TGTGCCAGCTCCCCAGGAGGGACTAGCGGGAGAAATGAGCAGTTCTTC. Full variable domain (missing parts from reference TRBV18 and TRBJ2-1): NAGVMQNPRHLVRRRGQEARLRCSPMKGHSHVYWYRQLPEEGLKFMVYLQKENIIDESGMPKERFSAEFPKEGPSILRIQQVVRGDSAAYFCASSPGGTSGRNEQFFGPGTRLTVL.

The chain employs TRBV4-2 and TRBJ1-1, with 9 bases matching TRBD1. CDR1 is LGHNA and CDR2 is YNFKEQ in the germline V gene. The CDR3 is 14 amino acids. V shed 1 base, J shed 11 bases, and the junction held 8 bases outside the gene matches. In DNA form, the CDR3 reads TGTGCCAGCAGCCAAGCCAACAGGGGGCGCGGGGCTTTCTTT. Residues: CASSQANRGRGAFF.

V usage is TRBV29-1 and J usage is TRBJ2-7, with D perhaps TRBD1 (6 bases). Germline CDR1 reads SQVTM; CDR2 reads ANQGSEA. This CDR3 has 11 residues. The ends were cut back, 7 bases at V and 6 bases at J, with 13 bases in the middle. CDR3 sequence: CSAYRVGEQYF. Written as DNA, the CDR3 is TGCAGCGCTTACAGGGTCGGCGAGCAGTACTTC.

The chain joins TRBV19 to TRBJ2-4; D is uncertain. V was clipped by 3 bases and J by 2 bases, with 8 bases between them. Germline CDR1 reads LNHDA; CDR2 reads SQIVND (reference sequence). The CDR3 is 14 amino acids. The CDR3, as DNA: TGTGCCAGTAGTATCGCAGGTTCCAAAAACATTCAGTACTTC. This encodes CASSIAGSKNIQYF.

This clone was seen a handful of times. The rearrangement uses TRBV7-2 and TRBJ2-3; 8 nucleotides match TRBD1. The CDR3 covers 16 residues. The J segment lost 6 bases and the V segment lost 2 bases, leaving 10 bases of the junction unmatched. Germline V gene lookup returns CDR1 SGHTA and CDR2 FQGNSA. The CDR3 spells CASSLSGTGAGDTQYF. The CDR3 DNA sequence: TGTGCCAGCAGCTTATCGGGGACAGGAGCTGGGGATACGCAGTATTTT.

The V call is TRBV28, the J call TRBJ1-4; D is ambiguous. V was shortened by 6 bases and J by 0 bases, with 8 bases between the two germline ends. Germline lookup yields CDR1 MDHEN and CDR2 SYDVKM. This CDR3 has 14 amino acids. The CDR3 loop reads CASRSGSTNEKLFF. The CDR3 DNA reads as TGTGCCAGCAGGTCGGGTTCAACTAATGAAAAACTGTTTTTT.

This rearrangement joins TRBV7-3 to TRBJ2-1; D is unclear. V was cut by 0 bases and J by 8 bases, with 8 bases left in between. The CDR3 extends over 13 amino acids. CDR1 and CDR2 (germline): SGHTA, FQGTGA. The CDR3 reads CASSLTRSDEQFF. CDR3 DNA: TGTGCCAGCAGCTTAACGAGGTCCGATGAGCAGTTCTTC. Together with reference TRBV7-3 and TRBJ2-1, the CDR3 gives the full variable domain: GAGVSQTPSNKVTEKGKYVELRCDPISGHTALYWYRQSLGQGPEFLIYFQGTGAADDSGLPNDRFFAVRPEGSVSTLKIQRTERGDSAVYLCASSLTRSDEQFFGPGTRLTVL.

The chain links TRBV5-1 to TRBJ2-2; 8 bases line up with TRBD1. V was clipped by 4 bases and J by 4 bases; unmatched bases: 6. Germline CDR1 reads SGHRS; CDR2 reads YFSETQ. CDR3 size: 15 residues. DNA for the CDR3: TGCGCCAGCAGCCGTGACAGGGGAGGCACCGGGGAGCTGTTTTTT. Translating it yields CASSRDRGGTGELFF.

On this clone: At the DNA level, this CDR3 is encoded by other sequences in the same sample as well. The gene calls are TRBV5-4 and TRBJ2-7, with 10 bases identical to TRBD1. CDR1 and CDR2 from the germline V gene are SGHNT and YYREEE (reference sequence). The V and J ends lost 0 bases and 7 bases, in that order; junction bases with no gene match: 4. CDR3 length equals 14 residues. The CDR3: CASSLGTGGREQYF. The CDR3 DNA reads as TGTGCCAGCAGCTTGGGGACAGGGGGGAGGGAGCAGTACTTC. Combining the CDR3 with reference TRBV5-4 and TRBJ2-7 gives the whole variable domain ETGVTQSPTHLIKTRGQQVTLRCSSQSGHNTVSWYQQALGQGPQFIFQYYREEENGRGNFPPRFSGLQFPNYSSELNVNALELDDSALYLCASSLGTGGREQYFGPGTRLTVT.

CDR3 amino acids: CASSVQGSNQPQHF. In DNA, the CDR3 is TGTGCCAGCTCGGTACAGGGGAGCAATCAGCCCCAGCATTTT. J is TRBJ1-5 and V is TRBV18, with 7 bases fitting TRBD1. CDR1 and CDR2 from the germline V gene are KGHSH and LQKENI. Losses at the gene ends were 6 bases for V and 1 base for J; bases not matched to a gene: 3. The CDR3 loop spans 14 amino acids.

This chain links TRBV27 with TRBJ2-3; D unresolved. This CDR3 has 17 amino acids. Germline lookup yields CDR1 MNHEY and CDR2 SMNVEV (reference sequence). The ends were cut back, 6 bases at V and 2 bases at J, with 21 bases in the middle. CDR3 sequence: CASSPWARSRDTDTQYF. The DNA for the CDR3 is TGTGCCAGCAGCCCCTGGGCGCGTAGTCGAGACACAGATACGCAGTATTTT.

CDR3 coding DNA: TGTGCCAGCAGTCGCCGGTTCGGGTCAGCCAAAAACATTCAGTACTTC. It specifies CASSRRFGSAKNIQYF. The rearrangement uses TRBV28 and TRBJ2-4, with unresolved D. Germline-derived CDR1 and CDR2 are MDHEN and SYDVKM. This CDR3 has 16 amino acids. The V end lost 5 bases, the J end lost 0 bases, and 14 bases lay between the germline ends.

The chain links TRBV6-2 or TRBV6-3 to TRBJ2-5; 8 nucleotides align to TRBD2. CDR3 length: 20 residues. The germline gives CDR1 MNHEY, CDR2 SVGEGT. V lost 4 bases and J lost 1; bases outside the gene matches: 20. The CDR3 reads CASSFIFEGTSLNPQETQYF. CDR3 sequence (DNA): TGTGCCAGCAGTTTTATTTTTGAGGGGACTAGTCTGAACCCCCAAGAGACCCAGTACTTC.

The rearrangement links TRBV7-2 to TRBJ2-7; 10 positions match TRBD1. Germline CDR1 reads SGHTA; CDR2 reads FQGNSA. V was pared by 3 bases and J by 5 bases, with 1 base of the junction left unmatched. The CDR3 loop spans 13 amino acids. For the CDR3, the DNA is TGTGCCAGCAGCTTTGGACAGGGGGACGAGCAGTACTTC. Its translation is CASSFGQGDEQYF.

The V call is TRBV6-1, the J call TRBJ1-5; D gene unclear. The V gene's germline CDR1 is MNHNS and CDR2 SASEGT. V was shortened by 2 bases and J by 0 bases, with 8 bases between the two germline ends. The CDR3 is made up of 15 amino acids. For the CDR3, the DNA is TGTGCCAGCAGTGAACTGAGGGATAGCAATCAGCCCCAGCATTTT. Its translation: CASSELRDSNQPQHF.

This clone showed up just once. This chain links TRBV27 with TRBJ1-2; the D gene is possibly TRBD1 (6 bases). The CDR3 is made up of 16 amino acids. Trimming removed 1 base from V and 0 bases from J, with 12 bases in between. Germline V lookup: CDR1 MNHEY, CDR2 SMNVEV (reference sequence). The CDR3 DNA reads TGTGCCAGCAGTTTATATAGTCGACAGGCTAACTATGGCTACACCTTC. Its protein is CASSLYSRQANYGYTF.